This entry lists 14 T cell receptor beta chains sequenced from one sample in a study of vaccination effects on CD4 cells after COVID-19. No antigen has been identified for these receptors. Antigen-specific CD4+ T cell clonotypes were called by their expansion after viral peptide-pool culture in ViraFEST. A roughly ten-day culture period preceded the isolation of CD4+ T cells. The participants, recipients of two vaccine doses, got either BNT162b2 or mRNA-1273. The protocol was immunoSEQ multiplex PCR, while the TCRdb copy is restricted to in-frame clones and leaves out a portion. The sample contains 20,000 to 25,000 clones, roughly 76% of which appear only once. Sequenced here: CD4+ T cells from PBMCs cultured with SARS-CoV-2 spike peptides, sampled after COVID-19 vaccination. All receptors come from a human donor who received a COVID-19 vaccine. Some clones in this sample may be carry-over from other donors' samples.

The V and J genes are TRBV24-1 and TRBJ1-5; 10 bases agree with TRBD1. Germline V lookup: CDR1 KGHDR, CDR2 SFDVKD. After removal of 4 bases from V and 5 bases from J, the junction contained 4 bases not matched to a gene. The CDR3 length is 15 residues. The CDR3 bases are TGTGCCACCAGTGAGAGACAGGGGGCGGATCAGCCCCAGCATTTT. It encodes CATSERQGADQPQHF.

The chain employs TRBV12-3 or TRBV12-4 and TRBJ1-2; maybe TRBD1 (5 bases). The CDR3 runs to 13 residues. V was shortened by 6 bases and J by 4 bases, with 12 bases between the two germline ends. CDR3 in amino acids: CASSLRAGYGYTF. CDR3 bases: TGTGCCAGCAGCCTCAGGGCCGGCTATGGCTACACCTTC.

The CDR3 nucleotides read TGCGCCAGCAGCCAGGCGCAGGGGGCCTATGGCTACACCTTC. It is translated as CASSQAQGAYGYTF. The genes are TRBV5-1 and TRBJ1-2; 8 bases map to TRBD1. The germline CDR1 and CDR2 sequences are SGHRS and YFSETQ. The trim removed 4 bases at V and 4 bases at J, leaving 6 bases unmatched. This CDR3 comprises 14 residues. The full variable domain, with the rest looked up from reference TRBV5-1 and TRBJ1-2, is KAGVTQTPRYLIKTRGQQVTLSCSPISGHRSVSWYQQTPGQGLQFLFEYFSETQRNKGNFPGRFSGRQFSNSRSEMNVSTLELGDSALYLCASSQAQGAYGYTFGSGTRLTVV.

This rearrangement joins TRBV25-1 to TRBJ1-1; possibly TRBD1 for D (6 bases). The CDR3 contains 12 residues. Trimming took 5 bases from V and 11 from J, leaving 15 bases between them. The V gene's germline CDR1 is MGHDK and CDR2 SYGVNS. The CDR3 DNA reads TGTGCCAGCAGTAAGGGGGAAATCGGCGCTTTCTTT. Encoded protein: CASSKGEIGAFF.

V usage is TRBV28 and J usage is TRBJ2-7; D not certain. The CDR3 has 12 residues. Germline V lookup: CDR1 MDHEN, CDR2 SYDVKM. V was clipped by 10 bases and J by 4 bases, with 14 bases between them. The CDR3 spells CATKPQWYEQYV. In DNA, the CDR3 is TGTGCCACAAAGCCTCAGTGGTACGAGCAGTACGTC.

V usage is TRBV10-3 and J usage is TRBJ2-7; a possible D gene is TRBD1 (5 bases). V was trimmed by 0 bases and J by 2 bases, leaving 8 bases between them. Germline values: CDR1 ENHRY, CDR2 SYGVKD. The CDR3 runs to 14 residues. CDR3 loop: CAISESTGTYEQYV. The CDR3 nucleotides read TGTGCCATCAGTGAGTCAACAGGAACCTACGAGCAGTACGTC.

This clone showed up just a few times. The V and J genes are TRBV11-1 and TRBJ1-1; the D gene is possibly TRBD1 (5 bases). Trimming left V 3 bases short and J 5 bases short, with 16 bases between. This CDR3 is built from 15 residues. Germline V gives CDR1 SGHAT, CDR2 FQDESV (reference sequence). As DNA, the CDR3 is TGTGCCAGCAGCTTCTCCTCAGGGAAGAGGACTGAAGCTTTCTTT. It translates to CASSFSSGKRTEAFF. The full variable domain, with the rest looked up from reference TRBV11-1 and TRBJ1-1, is EAEVAQSPRYKITEKSQAVAFWCDPISGHATLYWYRQILGQGPELLVQFQDESVVDDSQLPKDRFSAERLKGVDSTLKIQPAELGDSAMYLCASSFSSGKRTEAFFGQGTRLTVV.

The chain couples TRBV4-1 to TRBJ1-1, with TRBD1 as a possible D gene (5 bases). The germline gives CDR1 MGHRA, CDR2 YSYEKL. Between the trimmed V and J ends, which lost 5 bases and 7 bases, there was a span of 14 bases. This CDR3 is 13 amino acids long. In DNA, the CDR3 is TGCGCCAGCAGCTACCCAGGGACGCGTGAAGCTTTCTTT. It specifies CASSYPGTREAFF.

V usage is TRBV29-1 and J usage is TRBJ1-3; D is possibly TRBD1 (6 bases). Between the trimmed V and J ends, which lost 2 bases and 4 bases, there was a span of 9 bases. This CDR3 has 13 residues. From germline, CDR1 is SQVTM and CDR2 ANQGSEA. The CDR3 region is CSVERGQGNTIYF. Here the CDR3 DNA reads TGCAGCGTTGAACGGGGGCAAGGAAACACCATATATTTT.

The J gene is TRBJ2-3, the V gene TRBV4-1, with TRBD1 matching 7 bases. The V gene end was trimmed by 0 bases and the J gene end by 4 bases; junction bases not matched to a gene: 7. Germline CDR1 MGHRA, CDR2 YSYEKL. This CDR3 has 16 amino acids. CDR3 nucleotides: TGCGCCAGCAGCCAAGATGACAGGGTCTCGGCAGATACGCAGTATTTT. Translation gives CASSQDDRVSADTQYF.

This chain connects TRBV6-2 or TRBV6-3 to TRBJ1-3, with D hard to call. The V end lost 2 bases, the J end lost 0 bases, and 8 bases lay between the germline ends. Per the germline V gene, CDR1 is MNHEY and CDR2 is SVGEGT. This CDR3 is 15 amino acids long. CDR3 loop: CASSYDSRSGNTIYF. CDR3 DNA sequence: TGTGCCAGCAGTTACGACTCTCGCTCTGGAAACACCATATATTTT.

This clone was counted a few times. The gene calls are TRBV10-1 and TRBJ1-6; no clear D gene. This CDR3 spans 10 amino acids. Germline V CDR1 and CDR2: WNHNN, SYGVQD (reference sequence). V was clipped by 9 bases and J by 10 bases, with 7 bases between them. The CDR3 is CARGGSPLHF. The CDR3 region has the DNA TGCGCCAGGGGAGGGTCACCCCTCCACTTT.

The CDR3: CASRQSNEKLFF. The CDR3 nucleotides read TGTGCCAGCAGGCAGAGTAATGAAAAACTGTTTTTT. The chain couples TRBV2 to TRBJ1-4; no definite D call. CDR3 size: 12 residues. The germline V gene has CDR1 SNHLY and CDR2 FYNNEI. Trimming pared 6 bases from V and 4 bases from J, leaving 6 bases between. The variable domain in full, completed from reference TRBV2 and TRBJ1-4, reads EPEVTQTPSHQVTQMGQEVILRCVPISNHLYFYWYRQILGQKVEFLVSFYNNEISEKSEIFDDQFSVERPDGSNFTLKIRSTKLEDSAMYFCASRQSNEKLFFGSGTQLSVL.

The genes are TRBV5-1 and TRBJ2-3, with no clear D. The V end was cut by 2 bases, the J end by 2 bases, with 9 bases between. The germline V gene has CDR1 SGHRS and CDR2 YFSETQ. The CDR3 runs to 14 residues. CDR3 nucleotides: TGCGCCAGCAGCTTTGATGGTTTCACAGATACGCAGTATTTT. Protein: CASSFDGFTDTQYF.